A selection of T cell receptor beta chains follows, all from one sample in a study of T cell responses to AZD1222 COVID-19 vaccine. Clones were sequenced by immunoSEQ multiplex PCR, and TCRdb holds only the in-frame ones, with some missing. Counted here are 20,000 to 30,000 clones, approximately 85% occurring once; the ten biggest clones make up around 2.7%. Sequenced material: peripheral blood, taken 28 days after the second AZD1222 dose. These receptors came from an adult who received the AZD1222 COVID-19 vaccine. CDR3s include the opening cysteine and the closing phenylalanine or tryptophan. The D gene is left open where the match is weak. Expanded clones are given a class, and other clones once, few, many or no size at all.

J gene: TRBJ2-1; V gene: TRBV3-1/TRBV3-2; clone size: -; D gene: TRBD1; CDR3 protein: CASSQGWDSFTYNEQFF; CDR3 DNA: TGTGCCAGCAGCCAGGGTTGGGACAGCTTTACCTACAATGAGCAGTTCTTC
J gene: TRBJ1-2; V gene: TRBV4-3; clone size: -; D gene: TRBD1; CDR3 protein: CASSQAGTGNSLQGYTF; CDR3 DNA: TGCGCCAGCAGCCAAGCCGGGACAGGGAACAGCCTCCAGGGCTACACCTTC
J gene: TRBJ1-1; V gene: TRBV9; clone size: few; D gene: -; CDR3 protein: CASSVQGNTEAFF; CDR3 DNA: TGTGCCAGCAGCGTACAGGGTAACACTGAAGCTTTCTTT
J gene: TRBJ1-1; V gene: TRBV28; clone size: -; D gene: -; CDR3 protein: CASSRTGGPAEAFF; CDR3 DNA: TGTGCCAGCAGCCGGACGGGGGGCCCTGCTGAAGCTTTCTTT
J gene: TRBJ2-4; V gene: TRBV7-9; clone size: -; D gene: -; CDR3 protein: CASSISRTQNIQYF; CDR3 DNA: TGTGCCAGCAGTATTTCGAGGACCCAAAACATTCAGTACTTC
J gene: TRBJ2-6; V gene: TRBV5-1; clone size: once; D gene: TRBD1; CDR3 protein: CASSPGQGIYSGANVLTF; CDR3 DNA: TGCGCCAGCAGCCCCGGACAGGGGATTTACTCTGGGGCCAACGTCCTGACTTTC
J gene: TRBJ1-5; V gene: TRBV19; clone size: -; D gene: TRBD1; CDR3 protein: CASNQGGAQGGNQPQHF; CDR3 DNA: TGTGCCAGTAACCAGGGGGGCGCCCAGGGTGGCAATCAGCCCCAGCATTTT
J gene: TRBJ2-3; V gene: TRBV9; clone size: -; D gene: TRBD2; CDR3 protein: CASSRGTLAGGDTQYF; CDR3 DNA: TGTGCCAGCAGCCGAGGTACACTAGCGGGGGGTGATACGCAGTATTTT
J gene: TRBJ1-5; V gene: TRBV18; clone size: once; D gene: -; CDR3 protein: CASSPGVGNNQPQHF; CDR3 DNA: TGTGCCAGCTCACCCGGGGTAGGTAACAATCAGCCCCAGCATTTT
J gene: TRBJ1-4; V gene: TRBV28; clone size: -; D gene: TRBD1; CDR3 protein: CASRVGGGHEKLFF; CDR3 DNA: TGTGCCAGCAGAGTCGGAGGGGGCCATGAAAAACTGTTTTTT